This T cell receptor beta chain comes out of a study of blood T cell repertoires in COVID-19. Study context: Samples of COVID-19 (acute and convalescent) were obtained from the United States, Italy and Spain. T cells, B-cell-depleted T cells, or PBMCs provided the cDNA or gDNA that served as material.

The protocol was immunoSEQ multiplex PCR, while the TCRdb copy is restricted to in-frame clones and leaves out a portion. The sample consists of about 380,000 clones, approximately 90% of them appearing once. This CDR3 is built from 13 residues. Trimming pared 6 bases from V and 6 bases from J, leaving 11 bases between. The source is a woman in her late teens or twenties who had recovered from COVID-19. V usage is TRBV12-3 or TRBV12-4 and J usage is TRBJ2-2, with TRBD1 as a possible D gene (5 bases). Sequencing was carried out using PBMCs or T cells enriched from blood (not recorded which). The CDR3 reads CASRSGSAGELFF. CDR3 DNA: TGTGCCAGCAGATCAGGGTCTGCCGGGGAGCTGTTTTTT.